One TCR beta chain is described in this entry. Its antigen is unknown. This sample stems from a study of memory CD4+ T cells and cytomegalovirus serostatus. Across the study: Of the healthy Belgian adults, 9 were CMV seropositive and 20 to 30 seronegative. Findings and limits, study-wide: A US-trained random forest predicted CMV serostatus with median AUC around 0.91.

Per the study methods: Out-of-frame sequences were removed, leaving a few million distinct TCRbeta sequences. The data were produced by immunoSEQ multiplex PCR, yet TCRdb's version contains in-frame clones alone and is incomplete. V, J and clone size were drawn from that table, and D and trimming were deduced from the DNA. In the table there are approximately 51,000 clones, approximately 74% of which are singletons. In germline, CDR1 is SQVTM, CDR2 ANQGSEA. Trimming removed 0 bases from V and 0 bases from J, with 6 bases in between. This CDR3 is 14 amino acids long. Single viable CD3+CD4+CD8-CD45RO+ cells were sorted as the memory CD4+ T cells.

V usage is TRBV29-1 and J usage is TRBJ1-5; D is unclear. The sequence derives from an adult in good health and CMV-seropositive. The sequencing input was memory CD4+ T cells from blood. DNA for the CDR3: TGCAGCGTTGAAGAGGCAAATAGCAATCAGCCCCAGCATTTT. As protein: CSVEEANSNQPQHF.